This TCR beta chain originates from a study of blood T cell repertoires in COVID-19. Original processing notes: Cell counts per sample came from amplifying reference gene primers. Some clones are missing from TCRdb's copy, which holds only in-frame ones; the method was immunoSEQ multiplex PCR. Clone size and V and J calls were adopted from that table, with D and trimming inferred from the DNA. The sample contains about 230,000 clones, 81% of which appear only once. Details on this clone: The sample holds other DNA sequences that translate to the same CDR3.

Germline values: CDR1 SGHTS, CDR2 YDEGEE. CDR3 length: 15 amino acids. Unmatched junction bases numbered 2, after V lost 0 bases and J lost 7 bases. The chain links TRBV5-8 to TRBJ1-6, with 9 bases fitting TRBD1. The source is a woman aged 80 or over with acute or convalescent COVID-19. The sequenced sample consisted of peripheral blood. Written as DNA, the CDR3 is TGTGCCAGCAGCTTGGGACAGGGGGGGAATTCACCCCTCCACTTT. It is translated as CASSLGQGGNSPLHF.